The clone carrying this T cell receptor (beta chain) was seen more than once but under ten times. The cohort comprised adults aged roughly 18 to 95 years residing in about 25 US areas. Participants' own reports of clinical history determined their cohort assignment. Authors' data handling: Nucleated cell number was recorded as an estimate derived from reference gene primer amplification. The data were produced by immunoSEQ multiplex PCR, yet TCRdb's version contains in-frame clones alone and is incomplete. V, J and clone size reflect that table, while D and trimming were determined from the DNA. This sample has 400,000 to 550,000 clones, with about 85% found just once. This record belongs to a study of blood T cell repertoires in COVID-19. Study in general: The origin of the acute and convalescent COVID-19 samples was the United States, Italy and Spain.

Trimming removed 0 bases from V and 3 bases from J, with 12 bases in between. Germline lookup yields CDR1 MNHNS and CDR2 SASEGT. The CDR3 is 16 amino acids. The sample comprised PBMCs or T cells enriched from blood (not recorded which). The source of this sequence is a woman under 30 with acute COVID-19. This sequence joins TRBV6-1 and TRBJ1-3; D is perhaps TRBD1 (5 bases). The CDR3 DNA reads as TGTGCCAGCAGTGAAGCGGGGGGGTCTATTGGAAACACCATATATTTT. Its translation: CASSEAGGSIGNTIYF.